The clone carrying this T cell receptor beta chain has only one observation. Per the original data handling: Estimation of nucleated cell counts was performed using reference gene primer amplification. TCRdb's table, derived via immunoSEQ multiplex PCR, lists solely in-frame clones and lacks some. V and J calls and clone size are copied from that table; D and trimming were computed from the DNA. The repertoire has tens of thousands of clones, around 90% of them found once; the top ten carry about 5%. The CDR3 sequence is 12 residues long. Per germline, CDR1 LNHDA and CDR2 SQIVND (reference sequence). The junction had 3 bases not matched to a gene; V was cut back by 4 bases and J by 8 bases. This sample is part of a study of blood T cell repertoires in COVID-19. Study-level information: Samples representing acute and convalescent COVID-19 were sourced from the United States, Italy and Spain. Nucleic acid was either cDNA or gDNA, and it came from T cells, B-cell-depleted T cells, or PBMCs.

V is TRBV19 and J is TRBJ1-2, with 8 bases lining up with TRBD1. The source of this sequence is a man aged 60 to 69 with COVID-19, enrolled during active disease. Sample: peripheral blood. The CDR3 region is CASSTDRGGYTF. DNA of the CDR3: TGTGCCAGTAGTACTGACAGGGGAGGCTACACCTTC.